This TCR beta chain stems from a study of blood T cell repertoires in COVID-19. Assay used: immunoSEQ multiplex PCR; TCRdb lists only in-frame clones, some missing. The sample shows under 250,000 clones, roughly 80% of them seen only once. What was sequenced was peripheral blood. The sequence came from a woman in her 70s with acute or convalescent COVID-19.

In nucleotides, the CDR3 is TGTGCCAGCAGTGAAGTAGGGGGCTCCGGGGAGCTGTTTTTT. It yields the protein CASSEVGGSGELFF. The chain uses TRBV6-1 and TRBJ2-2; 7 bases map to TRBD1. The germline V gene encodes CDR1 MNHNS and CDR2 SASEGT. The V segment lost 1 base and the J segment 6 bases; nucleotides outside the gene matches: 2. The CDR3 runs to 14 residues.